This note documents a single T cell receptor beta chain sequence. The antigen remains unidentified. The sample contains more than one DNA sequence encoding this CDR3. The data were produced by immunoSEQ multiplex PCR, yet TCRdb's version contains in-frame clones alone and is incomplete. This sample has 100,000 or so clones, with more than 85% found just once. Looked up from germline, CDR1 is SGHRS and CDR2 is YFSETQ. Trimming pared 0 bases from V and 1 base from J, leaving 7 bases between. This CDR3 has 14 amino acids. These data originate in a study of graft-versus-host responses after intestinal transplantation. Study at large: Multivisceral, liver-intestinal, or isolated intestinal transplants were performed in recipients.

The TCR originated in a human donor who received an intestinal transplant. Sequencing was performed on unstimulated CD4+ T cells sorted from spleen or lymph node cells, taken before intestinal transplant. The chain carries TRBV5-1 and TRBJ1-1; D is undetermined. CDR3 sequence reads: CASSLVVGNTEAFF. CDR3 nucleotides: TGCGCCAGCAGCTTGGTGGTCGGGAACACTGAAGCTTTCTTT.